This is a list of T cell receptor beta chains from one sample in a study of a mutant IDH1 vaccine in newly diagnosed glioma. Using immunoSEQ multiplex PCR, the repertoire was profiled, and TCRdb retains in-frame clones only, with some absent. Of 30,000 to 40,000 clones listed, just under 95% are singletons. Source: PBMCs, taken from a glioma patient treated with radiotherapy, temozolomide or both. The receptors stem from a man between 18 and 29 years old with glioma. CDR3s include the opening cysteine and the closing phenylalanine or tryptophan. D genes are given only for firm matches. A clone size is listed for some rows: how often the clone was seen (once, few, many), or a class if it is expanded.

CDR3 DNA: TGTGCCAGCAGCTTAGGGAGCTTCTACGAGCAGTACTTC
CDR3 protein: CASSLGSFYEQYF
V gene: TRBV7-8
D gene: NA
clone size: once
J gene: TRBJ2-7

CDR3 DNA: TGTGCCAGCTCGCACGGGATCAATGAGCAGTTCTTC
CDR3 protein: CASSHGINEQFF
V gene: TRBV18
D gene: NA
clone size: NA
J gene: TRBJ2-1

CDR3 DNA: TGTGCCTGGATTTTGTTTTGGGGCACTGAAGCTTTCTTT
CDR3 protein: CAWILFWGTEAFF
V gene: TRBV30
D gene: NA
clone size: once
J gene: TRBJ1-1

CDR3 DNA: TGCAGTGGGGGCAGGGATCATGGCTACACCTTC
CDR3 protein: CSGGRDHGYTF
V gene: TRBV20-1
D gene: NA
clone size: NA
J gene: TRBJ1-2

CDR3 DNA: TGTGCCAGCAGTGAAGGAATTGGACTGGGGACCCAAGAGACCCAGTACTTC
CDR3 protein: CASSEGIGLGTQETQYF
V gene: TRBV2
D gene: NA
clone size: few
J gene: TRBJ2-5

CDR3 DNA: TGTGCCAGTACCATGACAGGGGGCAACGGCTACACCTTC
CDR3 protein: CASTMTGGNGYTF
V gene: TRBV19
D gene: TRBD1
clone size: large
J gene: TRBJ1-2

CDR3 DNA: TGCAGCGTTGACTTATATACTACCGATTGGGAGACCCAGTACTTC
CDR3 protein: CSVDLYTTDWETQYF
V gene: TRBV29-1
D gene: NA
clone size: few
J gene: TRBJ2-5

CDR3 DNA: TGTGCCAGCAGAACCGGGACTAGCACCACAGATACGCAGTATTTT
CDR3 protein: CASRTGTSTTDTQYF
V gene: TRBV6-5
D gene: TRBD2
clone size: NA
J gene: TRBJ2-3

CDR3 DNA: TGCGCCAGCAGCTGGGGCGGAAGGGGGACCCAAGAGACCCAGTACTTC
CDR3 protein: CASSWGGRGTQETQYF
V gene: TRBV5-1
D gene: NA
clone size: NA
J gene: TRBJ2-5

CDR3 DNA: TGTGCCAGCAGTTTAAGCGGGGCAGATGGGACCCAGTACTTC
CDR3 protein: CASSLSGADGTQYF
V gene: TRBV28
D gene: TRBD2
clone size: NA
J gene: TRBJ2-5

CDR3 DNA: TGTGCCAGCAGTCCAGGGGGGGCTGTGACCGGGGAGCTGTTTTTT
CDR3 protein: CASSPGGAVTGELFF
V gene: TRBV6-5
D gene: NA
clone size: NA
J gene: TRBJ2-2

CDR3 DNA: TGTGCCAGCAGTTGGGGACAGAACACTGAAGCTTTCTTT
CDR3 protein: CASSWGQNTEAFF
V gene: TRBV6-1
D gene: NA
clone size: few
J gene: TRBJ1-1

CDR3 DNA: TGTGCCAGCAGCTTAAACGCACTAGCGGGAGACACAGATACGCAGTATTTT
CDR3 protein: CASSLNALAGDTDTQYF
V gene: TRBV7-8
D gene: TRBD2
clone size: NA
J gene: TRBJ2-3

CDR3 DNA: TGTGCCAGCAGTTTCCCCCCCGGGAGGGAGGGGACCACAGATACGCAGTATTTT
CDR3 protein: CASSFPPGREGTTDTQYF
V gene: TRBV28
D gene: TRBD2
clone size: NA
J gene: TRBJ2-3

CDR3 DNA: TGTGCCAGCAGCTCCAATAGCGGTGGGCGCCTCGAGCAGTACTTC
CDR3 protein: CASSSNSGGRLEQYF
V gene: TRBV7-6
D gene: NA
clone size: NA
J gene: TRBJ2-7

CDR3 DNA: TGTGCCAGCAGTTCCCGGACTAGAAGCTACAATGAGCAGTTCTTC
CDR3 protein: CASSSRTRSYNEQFF
V gene: TRBV7-9
D gene: TRBD2
clone size: medium-sized
J gene: TRBJ2-1

CDR3 DNA: TGCGCCAGCAGCCCAAGGACTAGCGGTACCTCCTCCTACGAGCAGTACTTC
CDR3 protein: CASSPRTSGTSSYEQYF
V gene: TRBV5-1
D gene: TRBD2
clone size: NA
J gene: TRBJ2-7

CDR3 DNA: TGTGCCATCAGTGCCGGACTAGCAGGCACAGATACGCAGTATTTT
CDR3 protein: CAISAGLAGTDTQYF
V gene: TRBV10-3
D gene: TRBD2
clone size: NA
J gene: TRBJ2-3

CDR3 DNA: TGTGCCAGCAAACTTCCCGGGACAGCCTCCTACGAGCAGTACTTC
CDR3 protein: CASKLPGTASYEQYF
V gene: TRBV5-5
D gene: TRBD1
clone size: NA
J gene: TRBJ2-7

CDR3 DNA: TGCAGCGTTACGACCCTGGGAACCTACAATGAGCAGTTCTTC
CDR3 protein: CSVTTLGTYNEQFF
V gene: TRBV29-1
D gene: NA
clone size: few
J gene: TRBJ2-1

CDR3 DNA: TGCGCCAGCAGCCAAGTAGTCAGGGGCGCCACCGGGGAGCTGTTTTTT
CDR3 protein: CASSQVVRGATGELFF
V gene: TRBV4-1
D gene: NA
clone size: NA
J gene: TRBJ2-2

CDR3 DNA: TGTGCCAGCAGCTTAGCGTCGGGACAGGGGGGAGATACGCAGTATTTT
CDR3 protein: CASSLASGQGGDTQYF
V gene: TRBV7-9
D gene: TRBD1
clone size: NA
J gene: TRBJ2-3

CDR3 DNA: TGTGCCAGCTCACCAGGGACTGGGGCCAACGTCCTGACTTTC
CDR3 protein: CASSPGTGANVLTF
V gene: TRBV18
D gene: NA
clone size: NA
J gene: TRBJ2-6